Included here is one TCR beta chain sequence, with context. Patients had newly diagnosed, untreated stage II-IVA oral cavity squamous cell carcinoma. This entry is derived from a study of neoadjuvant anti-PD-1 for oral cavity cancer. Study-level background: Non-progressing patients received a fourth nivolumab dose near day 43, then surgery on days 50-56.

Tumor libraries mostly used roughly 5.2 ug genomic DNA, two replicates each. Method: immunoSEQ multiplex PCR; TCRdb's copy keeps in-frame clones and lacks some. The sample yields roughly 13,000 clones, around three fifths seen once. Trimming removed 2 bases at V and 6 bases at J, with 20 bases between. The CDR3 is 17 amino acids. Germline V gene data show CDR1 as MNHEY and CDR2 as SMNVEV (reference sequence). The sequence was collected from a person between 40 and 85 years old with oral cavity squamous cell carcinoma. The genes are TRBV27 and TRBJ2-4, with D possibly being TRBD1 or TRBD2 (6 bases each). The material sequenced was tumor tissue, taken before nivolumab (anti-PD-1) treatment. Written as DNA, the CDR3 is TGTGCCAGCAGTTTAGGAGGGGGACCTGGGTGGGGAAACATTCAGTACTTC. This codes for CASSLGGGPGWGNIQYF.